This TCR beta chain came from a study of cytomegalovirus exposure and HLA in healthy donors. Germline-derived CDR1 and CDR2 are SNHLY and FYNNEI. V was pared by 5 bases and J by 3 bases, with 5 bases of the junction left unmatched. The CDR3 is made up of 14 amino acids. Clones were read by immunoSEQ multiplex PCR, and TCRdb kept only the in-frame ones, dropping some. The table includes under 250,000 clones, around 87% detected once. Sequenced: PBMCs. This clonotype originated in a man aged 18 to 29 in good health and CMV-seronegative. The chain employs TRBV2 and TRBJ2-7; 9 nucleotides agree with TRBD1. CDR3 protein: CASSPGQGDYEQYF. CDR3 in DNA: TGTGCCAGCAGTCCGGGACAGGGTGACTACGAGCAGTACTTC.